This T cell receptor (beta chain) was sequenced during a study of blood T cell repertoires in COVID-19. For the study at large: Spain, Italy and the United States supplied samples that represented acute and convalescent COVID-19.

Unmatched junction bases numbered 7, after V lost 5 bases and J lost 0 bases. Germline V gives CDR1 MNHEY, CDR2 SMNVEV (reference sequence). This CDR3 is 15 amino acids long. Authors' methods: Reference gene primers were amplified, and this amplification served to estimate nucleated cell counts. Assay used: immunoSEQ multiplex PCR; TCRdb lists only in-frame clones, some missing. That table furnishes V, J and clone size, whereas the DNA furnished D and trimming. Of approximately 93,000 clones in the sample, over 65% are singletons; the top ten hold roughly 4%. The source is a man between 65 and 85 years old with COVID-19, enrolled during active disease. V gene TRBV27 combines with J gene TRBJ2-7, with 7 nucleotides matching TRBD2. The sample taken for sequencing was peripheral blood. In DNA, the CDR3 is TGTGCCAGCAGTCAAGCCGGGGGGAGCTCCTACGAGCAGTACTTC. Its protein product is CASSQAGGSSYEQYF.